Shown below are 32 T cell receptor beta chains from a single sample sequenced in a study of OX40 agonist ivuxolimab in advanced cancers. Clones were read by immunoSEQ multiplex PCR, and TCRdb kept only the in-frame ones, dropping some. Of tens of thousands of clones detected, over 75% appear once; the ten largest clones hold about 1.9%. The sequences come from CD4+ or CD8+ T cells sorted from blood, collected in a trial of the OX40 agonist ivuxolimab. These TCRs come from an adult with an advanced solid tumor such as melanoma, head and neck, liver or kidney cancer.

The CDR3 DNA reads TGTGCCACCAGCGCATCGGCGGGGGAGCAGTACTTC. Its protein product is CATSASAGEQYF. The genes are TRBV19 and TRBJ2-7; D possibly corresponds to TRBD2 (6 bases). The CDR3 spans 12 residues. Germline lookup yields CDR1 LNHDA and CDR2 SQIVND (reference sequence). V was clipped by 10 bases and J by 7 bases, with 17 bases between them.

This clone appeared a single time. This sequence joins TRBV6-1 and TRBJ2-7, with TRBD2 identical over 12 bases. Unmatched junction bases numbered 10, after V lost 4 bases and J lost 6 bases. The CDR3 sequence is 16 residues long. Germline V gives CDR1 MNHNS, CDR2 SASEGT. CDR3 loop: CASSAPTTSGSSEQYF. CDR3 sequence (DNA): TGTGCCAGCAGTGCCCCAACGACTAGCGGGAGTAGCGAGCAGTACTTC.

V usage is TRBV7-9 and J usage is TRBJ1-4; 8 nucleotides align to TRBD1. The V segment lost 5 bases and the J segment 7 bases; nucleotides outside the gene matches: 15. The CDR3 is made up of 17 amino acids. CDR1 and CDR2 (germline): SEHNR, FQNEAQ (reference sequence). The CDR3 DNA is TGTGCCAGCAGCCCCCAGCAGACCCAGGGGGCGGGTGAAAAACTGTTTTTT. It is translated as CASSPQQTQGAGEKLFF. The full variable domain, rest sourced from reference TRBV7-9 and TRBJ1-4, is DTGVSQNPRHKITKRGQNVTFRCDPISEHNRLYWYRQTLGQGPEFLTYFQNEAQLEKSRLLSDRFSAERPKGSFSTLEIQRTEQGDSAMYLCASSPQQTQGAGEKLFFGSGTQLSVL.

This clone was seen only once. The V call is TRBV9, the J call TRBJ2-1; D not certain. CDR3 size: 13 residues. Per germline, CDR1 SGDLS and CDR2 YYNGEE. Trimming stripped 0 bases from V and 10 bases from J, with 11 bases between. CDR3 in DNA: TGTGCCAGCAGCGTAGCCCAAGCGTCAGAGCAGTTCTTC. This sequence encodes CASSVAQASEQFF.

This clone was counted a single time. The chain recombines TRBV28 with TRBJ1-5; 7 bases fit TRBD1. This CDR3 has 15 residues. The germline V gene has CDR1 MDHEN and CDR2 SYDVKM. With 5 bases clipped from V and 8 bases from J, the junction kept 12 bases outside the gene matches. The CDR3 reads CASSPGDRKTEPQHF. In DNA form, the CDR3 reads TGTGCCAGCAGTCCCGGGGACAGAAAGACCGAGCCCCAGCATTTT.

There are many counts of this clone. CDR3 protein: CASTATSGKNEQFF. The DNA for the CDR3 is TGTGCCAGCACGGCGACTAGCGGGAAGAATGAGCAGTTCTTC. The chain has TRBV6-1 and TRBJ2-1; 11 nucleotides line up with TRBD2. V lost 7 bases and J lost 7; bases outside the gene matches: 6. Germline V CDR1 and CDR2: MNHNS, SASEGT. The CDR3 loop spans 14 amino acids.

The chain combines TRBV5-6 with TRBJ1-2; TRBD1 might be the D (6 bases). Germline V CDR1 and CDR2: SGHDT, YYEEEE. The CDR3 totals 15 residues. Between the trimmed V and J ends, which lost 0 bases and 2 bases, there was a span of 11 bases. CDR3 amino acids: CASSLAFTGNYGYTF. CDR3 in DNA: TGTGCCAGCAGCTTGGCCTTTACAGGGAACTATGGCTACACCTTC.

This clone has a handful of counts. The chain combines TRBV4-1 with TRBJ2-1; no firm D call. This CDR3 spans 11 amino acids. V was cut by 4 bases and J by 9 bases, with 7 bases left in between. The germline V gene has CDR1 MGHRA and CDR2 YSYEKL. The CDR3 is CASSRGSEQFF. For the CDR3, the DNA is TGCGCCAGCAGCCGGGGTAGTGAGCAGTTCTTC.

In the case of this clone: The sample holds other DNA sequences that translate to the same CDR3. The chain has TRBV5-4 and TRBJ2-7, with D possibly matching TRBD1 (5 bases). This CDR3 comprises 13 residues. Germline V gives CDR1 SGHNT, CDR2 YYREEE (reference sequence). V was pared by 3 bases and J by 2 bases, with 9 bases between. Written as DNA, the CDR3 is TGTGCCAGCAGCTCACAAGGGGCCTACGAGCAGTACTTC. The encoded protein is CASSSQGAYEQYF.

This clone came up a few times. The V call is TRBV29-1, the J call TRBJ2-7; TRBD1 aligns across 9 bases. Germline CDR1 SQVTM, CDR2 ANQGSEA. V shed 7 bases, J shed 3 bases, and the junction held 7 bases outside the gene matches. The CDR3 totals 13 residues. This CDR3 reads CSALPTGGYEQYF. The CDR3 bases are TGCAGCGCTCTCCCGACAGGGGGCTACGAGCAGTACTTC.

This clone has only a few counts. V usage is TRBV6-5 and J usage is TRBJ1-2, with 7 bases lining up with TRBD1. CDR1 is MNHEY, CDR2 SVGAGI, per germline. The CDR3 contains 14 residues. V trimming: 6 bases; J trimming: 4 bases; junction bases outside the gene matches: 8. The CDR3 coding sequence is TGTGCCAGCAGCCCCCGGGACAGATCCTATGGCTACACCTTC. This sequence encodes CASSPRDRSYGYTF.

This clone was recorded a few times. V is TRBV19 and J is TRBJ1-5; possibly TRBD1 for D (6 bases). The CDR3 is 15 residues long. Trimming removed 6 bases at V and 7 bases at J, with 19 bases between. Looked up from germline, CDR1 is LNHDA and CDR2 is SQIVND (reference sequence). The chain's CDR3 is CASSIRTEGHQPQHF. For the CDR3, the DNA is TGTGCCAGTAGCATCAGGACAGAGGGTCACCAGCCCCAGCATTTT.

This rearrangement joins TRBV18 to TRBJ2-5, with TRBD1 matching over 9 bases. After removal of 4 bases from V and 5 bases from J, the junction contained 5 bases not matched to a gene. The CDR3 contains 14 residues. Looked up from germline, CDR1 is KGHSH and CDR2 is LQKENI. CDR3 residues: CASSLRDRDETQYF. CDR3 in DNA: TGTGCCAGCTCACTCCGGGACAGGGATGAGACCCAGTACTTC.

The rearrangement uses TRBV18 and TRBJ1-2; the D is unclear. V dropped 3 bases and J dropped 1 base, with 12 bases sitting between them. Germline CDR1 and CDR2: KGHSH and LQKENI. The CDR3 sequence is 15 residues long. CDR3 DNA sequence: TGTGCCAGCTCACCGAGTAACAGCTATAACTATGGCTACACCTTC. Its translation: CASSPSNSYNYGYTF.

This clone was detected once. The chain uses TRBV6-5 and TRBJ2-3; D might be TRBD1 or TRBD2, each matching 5 bases. V was trimmed by 8 bases and J by 4 bases, leaving 10 bases between them. CDR1 is MNHEY and CDR2 is SVGAGI in the germline V gene. This CDR3 spans 12 amino acids. Here the CDR3 reads CASAPGPDTQYF. In DNA form, the CDR3 reads TGTGCCAGCGCCCCGGGACCAGATACGCAGTATTTT.

This chain links TRBV7-2 with TRBJ2-1; TRBD2 aligns across 10 bases. The CDR3 covers 15 residues. Per germline, CDR1 SGHTA and CDR2 FQGNSA. V dropped 0 bases and J dropped 7; count of bases not matched to a gene: 3. CDR3 sequence: CASSLALAGVNEQFF. CDR3 nucleotide sequence: TGTGCCAGCAGCTTAGCGCTAGCGGGAGTTAATGAGCAGTTCTTC. Full variable domain (missing parts from reference TRBV7-2 and TRBJ2-1): GAGVSQSPSNKVTEKGKDVELRCDPISGHTALYWYRQSLGQGLEFLIYFQGNSAPDKSGLPSDRFSAERTGGSVSTLTIQRTQQEDSAVYLCASSLALAGVNEQFFGPGTRLTVL.

The V gene is TRBV7-9, the J gene TRBJ1-1, with 8 nucleotides matching TRBD1. This CDR3 spans 17 amino acids. J gave up 5 bases and V 1 base, and 12 bases lay outside the gene matches. Germline lookup yields CDR1 SEHNR and CDR2 FQNEAQ (reference sequence). This chain's CDR3 is CASSLGAGGAWGTEAFF. In nucleotides, the CDR3 is TGTGCCAGCAGCTTAGGCGCAGGGGGCGCGTGGGGAACTGAAGCTTTCTTT.

The chain couples TRBV21-1 to TRBJ2-1; TRBD2, as called in the table, went unchecked against the DNA. TRBV21-1 is described as a pseudogene. This CDR3 is 11 amino acids long. CDR3 in amino acids: CASSKAGEGFF. The CDR3 nucleotides are TGTGCCAGCAGCAAAGCGGGAGAGGGGTTCTTC.

The chain links TRBV7-9 to TRBJ1-3; 8 nucleotides line up with TRBD1. Germline V lookup: CDR1 SEHNR, CDR2 FQNEAQ (reference sequence). Trimming took 3 bases from V and 4 from J; bases not matched to a gene: 5. The CDR3 extends over 15 amino acids. CDR3 bases: TGTGCCAGCAGCTTGACAGGGGCGAAGGGAAACACCATATATTTT. Protein product: CASSLTGAKGNTIYF.

V and J are TRBV2 and TRBJ2-2; D is perhaps TRBD1 (6 bases). This CDR3 spans 14 amino acids. Deletions cut 6 bases from V and 7 bases from J, with 15 bases between. The germline V gene has CDR1 SNHLY and CDR2 FYNNEI. In DNA, the CDR3 is TGTGCCAGCAGCATCCCAGGGGCTCTCGGGGAGCTGTTTTTT. It yields the protein CASSIPGALGELFF.

For the CDR3, the DNA is TGTGCCTGGAGATCCTCGGGGGGACTAGCAACCGGGGAGCTGTTTTTT. Residues: CAWRSSGGLATGELFF. This chain joins TRBV30 and TRBJ2-2; TRBD2 matches 9 bases. V shed 3 bases and J 5 bases; nucleotides not matched to a gene: 10. The CDR3 is 16 amino acids. From germline, CDR1 is GTSNPN and CDR2 SVGIG (reference sequence).

V usage is TRBV7-3 and J usage is TRBJ2-3; D unresolved. The germline gives CDR1 SGHTA, CDR2 FQGTGA. The CDR3 runs to 14 residues. Trimming pared 5 bases from V and 2 bases from J, leaving 11 bases between. The CDR3 sequence is CASSRTGSTDTQYF. CDR3 nucleotides: TGTGCCAGCAGCCGAACCGGGTCCACAGATACGCAGTATTTT.

The V gene is TRBV18, the J gene TRBJ2-5; 9 nucleotides line up with TRBD2. The CDR3 extends over 13 amino acids. Looked up from germline, CDR1 is KGHSH and CDR2 is LQKENI. V gave up 3 bases and J gave up 7 bases; unmatched junction bases: 3. The CDR3 bases are TGTGCCAGCTCACCTCCAGCGGGAGGGACCCAGTACTTC. Translation: CASSPPAGGTQYF.

J is TRBJ1-5 and V is TRBV19; D remains unclear. Germline V gene data show CDR1 as LNHDA and CDR2 as SQIVND (reference sequence). V shed 3 bases and J shed 0 bases, with 9 bases lying between them. CDR3 size: 15 residues. CDR3 residues: CASSIGGSSNQPQHF. The CDR3 nucleotides read TGTGCCAGTAGTATCGGTGGTTCTAGCAATCAGCCCCAGCATTTT.

V and J are TRBV19 and TRBJ2-6; D gene unclear. V lost 5 bases, J lost 1 base, and 6 bases lay in between. CDR1 LNHDA and CDR2 SQIVND come from the germline V gene (reference sequence). This CDR3 comprises 14 residues. CDR3 protein: CASSPRSGANVLTF. CDR3 sequence (DNA): TGTGCCAGTAGTCCCCGGTCTGGGGCCAACGTCCTGACTTTC. The full variable domain, its missing parts supplied by reference TRBV19 and TRBJ2-6, is DGGITQSPKYLFRKEGQNVTLSCEQNLNHDAMYWYRQDPGQGLRLIYYSQIVNDFQKGDIAEGYSVSREKKESFPLTVTSAQKNPTAFYLCASSPRSGANVLTFGAGSRLTVL.

This chain joins TRBV28 and TRBJ1-5; no clear D. The CDR3 is made up of 14 amino acids. V was pared by 8 bases and J by 0 bases, with 11 bases between. Germline assignment: CDR1 MDHEN and CDR2 SYDVKM. This CDR3 reads CASAMGYSNQPQHF. CDR3 nucleotide sequence: TGTGCCAGCGCTATGGGTTATAGCAATCAGCCCCAGCATTTT.

This chain links TRBV4-2 with TRBJ1-1; D is possibly TRBD1 (6 bases). The CDR3 length is 14 residues. CDR1 and CDR2 from the germline V gene are LGHNA and YNFKEQ. V was cut by 0 bases and J by 4 bases, with 9 bases left in between. Written as DNA, the CDR3 is TGTGCCAGCAGCCAAGACAGGGGTCGCACTGAAGCTTTCTTT. Its protein product is CASSQDRGRTEAFF.

The chain links TRBV5-1 to TRBJ2-7; either TRBD1 or TRBD2 may supply D (5 bases each). CDR3 size: 16 residues. Germline CDR1 reads SGHRS; CDR2 reads YFSETQ. Between the trimmed V and J ends, which lost 3 bases and 2 bases, there was a span of 18 bases. The DNA for the CDR3 is TGCGCCAGCAGCTCAGCTGCCGGGACGGGAACCTACGAGCAGTACTTC. Translation: CASSSAAGTGTYEQYF. Full variable domain (missing parts from reference TRBV5-1 and TRBJ2-7): KAGVTQTPRYLIKTRGQQVTLSCSPISGHRSVSWYQQTPGQGLQFLFEYFSETQRNKGNFPGRFSGRQFSNSRSEMNVSTLELGDSALYLCASSSAAGTGTYEQYFGPGTRLTVT.

The V gene is TRBV11-2, the J gene TRBJ1-1; D not resolved. CDR1 and CDR2 (germline): SGHAT, FQNNGV. The CDR3 length is 13 residues. The V and J ends lost 3 bases and 3 bases respectively, with 8 bases between them. CDR3 loop: CASSFNWDTEAFF. The CDR3, as DNA: TGTGCCAGCAGCTTCAACTGGGACACTGAAGCTTTCTTT. The full variable domain, completed using reference TRBV11-2 and TRBJ1-1, is EAGVAQSPRYKIIEKRQSVAFWCNPISGHATLYWYQQILGQGPKLLIQFQNNGVVDDSQLPKDRFSAERLKGVDSTLKIQPAKLEDSAVYLCASSFNWDTEAFFGQGTRLTVV.

The CDR3, as DNA: TGTGCCAGCGGGGAAACCCCCTATAATTCACCCCTCCACTTT. Its protein product is CASGETPYNSPLHF. J is TRBJ1-6 and V is TRBV2; D is unresolved. Germline lookup yields CDR1 SNHLY and CDR2 FYNNEI. With 8 bases removed from V and 2 bases from J, the gap between germline ends came to 10 bases. This CDR3 has 14 residues. Filled out from reference TRBV2 and TRBJ1-6, the complete variable domain reads EPEVTQTPSHQVTQMGQEVILRCVPISNHLYFYWYRQILGQKVEFLVSFYNNEISEKSEIFDDQFSVERPDGSNFTLKIRSTKLEDSAMYFCASGETPYNSPLHFGNGTRLTVT.

The rearrangement uses TRBV11-1 and TRBJ1-2; D gene uncertain. V lost 1 base, J lost 2 bases, and 5 bases lay in between. The CDR3 extends over 13 amino acids. Germline V lookup: CDR1 SGHAT, CDR2 FQDESV (reference sequence). The CDR3 is CASSLDINYGYTF. The CDR3, as DNA: TGTGCCAGCAGCTTAGACATAAACTATGGCTACACCTTC.

The V call is TRBV19, the J call TRBJ2-5, with 7 bases matching TRBD1. Germline loops: CDR1 LNHDA, CDR2 SQIVND (reference sequence). The V and J ends lost 2 bases and 2 bases, in that order; junction bases with no gene match: 2. This CDR3 is 14 amino acids long. CDR3 protein: CASSIWGQQETQYF. Here the CDR3 DNA reads TGTGCCAGTAGTATATGGGGACAGCAAGAGACCCAGTACTTC.